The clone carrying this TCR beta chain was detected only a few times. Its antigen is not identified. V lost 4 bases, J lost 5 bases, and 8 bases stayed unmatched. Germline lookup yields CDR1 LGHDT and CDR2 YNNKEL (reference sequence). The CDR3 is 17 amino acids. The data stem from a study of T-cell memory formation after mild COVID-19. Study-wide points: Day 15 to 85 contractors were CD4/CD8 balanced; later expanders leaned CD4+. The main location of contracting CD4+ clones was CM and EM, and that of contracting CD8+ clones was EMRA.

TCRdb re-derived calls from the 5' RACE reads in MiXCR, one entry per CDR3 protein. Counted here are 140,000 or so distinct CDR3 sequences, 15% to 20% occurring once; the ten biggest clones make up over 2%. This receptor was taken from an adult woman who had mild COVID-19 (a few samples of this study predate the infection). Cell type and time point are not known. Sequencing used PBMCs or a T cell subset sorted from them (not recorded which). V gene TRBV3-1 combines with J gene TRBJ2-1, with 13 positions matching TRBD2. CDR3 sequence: CASSPWTSGSGNNEQFF. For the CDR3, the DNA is TGTGCCAGCAGCCCGTGGACTAGCGGGAGTGGTAACAATGAGCAGTTCTTC.